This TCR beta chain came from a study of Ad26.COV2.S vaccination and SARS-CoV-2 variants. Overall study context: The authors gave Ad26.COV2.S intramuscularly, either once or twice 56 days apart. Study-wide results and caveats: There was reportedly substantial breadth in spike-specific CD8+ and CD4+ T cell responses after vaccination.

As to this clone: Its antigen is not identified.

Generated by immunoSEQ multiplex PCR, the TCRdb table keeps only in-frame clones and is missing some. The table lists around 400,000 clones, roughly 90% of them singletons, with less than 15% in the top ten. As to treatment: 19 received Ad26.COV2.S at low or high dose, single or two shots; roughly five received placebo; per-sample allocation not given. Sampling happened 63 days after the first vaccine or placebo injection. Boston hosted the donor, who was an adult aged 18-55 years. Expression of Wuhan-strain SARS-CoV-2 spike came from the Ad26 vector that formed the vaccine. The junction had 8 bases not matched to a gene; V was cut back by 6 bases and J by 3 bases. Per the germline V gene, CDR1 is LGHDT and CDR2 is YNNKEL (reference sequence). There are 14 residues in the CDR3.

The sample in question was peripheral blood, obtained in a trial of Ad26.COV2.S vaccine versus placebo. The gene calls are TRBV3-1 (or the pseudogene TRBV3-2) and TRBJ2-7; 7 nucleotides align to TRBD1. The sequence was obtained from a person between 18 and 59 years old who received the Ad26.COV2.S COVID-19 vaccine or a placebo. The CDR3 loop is CASRRQGTSYEQYF. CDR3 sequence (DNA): TGTGCCAGCAGGAGACAGGGAACCAGCTACGAGCAGTACTTC.